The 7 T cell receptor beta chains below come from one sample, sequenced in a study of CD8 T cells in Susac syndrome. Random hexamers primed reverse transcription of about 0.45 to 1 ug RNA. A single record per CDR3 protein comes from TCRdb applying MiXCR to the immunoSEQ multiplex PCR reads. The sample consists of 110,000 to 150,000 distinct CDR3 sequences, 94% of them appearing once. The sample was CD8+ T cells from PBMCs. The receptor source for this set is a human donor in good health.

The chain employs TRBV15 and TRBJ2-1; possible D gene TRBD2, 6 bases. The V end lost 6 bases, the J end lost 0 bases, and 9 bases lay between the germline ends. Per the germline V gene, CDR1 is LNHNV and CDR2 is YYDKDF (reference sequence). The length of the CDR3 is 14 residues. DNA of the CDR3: TGTGCCACCAGTCAGGGACTCTCCTACAATGAGCAGTTCTTC. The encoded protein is CATSQGLSYNEQFF.

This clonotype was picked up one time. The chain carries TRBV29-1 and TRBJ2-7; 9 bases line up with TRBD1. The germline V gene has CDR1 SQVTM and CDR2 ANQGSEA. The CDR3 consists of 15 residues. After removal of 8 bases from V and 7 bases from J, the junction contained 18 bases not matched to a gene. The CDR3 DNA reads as TGCAGCACGTATTTTACCGGGACAGGGAATGTGGAGCAGTACTTC. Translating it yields CSTYFTGTGNVEQYF.

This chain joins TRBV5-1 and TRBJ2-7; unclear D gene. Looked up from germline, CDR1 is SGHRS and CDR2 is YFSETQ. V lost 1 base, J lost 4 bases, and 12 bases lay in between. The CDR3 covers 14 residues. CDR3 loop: CASSLLAEKYEQYF. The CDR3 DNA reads TGCGCCAGCAGCTTGCTTGCGGAGAAATACGAGCAGTACTTC.

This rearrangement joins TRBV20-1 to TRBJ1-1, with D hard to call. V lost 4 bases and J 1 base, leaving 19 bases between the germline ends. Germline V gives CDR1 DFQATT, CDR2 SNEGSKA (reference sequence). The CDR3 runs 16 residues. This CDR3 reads CSAMVKSALTNTEAFF. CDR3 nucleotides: TGCAGTGCTATGGTAAAGTCGGCCTTAACGAACACTGAAGCTTTCTTT.

CDR3 bases: TGTGCCAGCAGCCAGGGACTAGATAGTTGGTACAATGAGCAGTTCTTC. Its protein product is CASSQGLDSWYNEQFF. This chain uses TRBV14 with TRBJ2-1; TRBD2 matches 8 bases. The ends lost 3 bases at V and 4 bases at J; junction bases unmatched: 8. Germline CDR1 is SGHDN and CDR2 is FVKESK. CDR3 length: 16 residues.

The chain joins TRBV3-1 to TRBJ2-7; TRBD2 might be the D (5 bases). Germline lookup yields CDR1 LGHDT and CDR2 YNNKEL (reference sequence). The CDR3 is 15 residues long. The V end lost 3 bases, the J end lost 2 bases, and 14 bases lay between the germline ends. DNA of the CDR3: TGTGCCAGCAGCCACGTTCCTAGCCACACCTACGAGCAGTACTTC. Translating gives CASSHVPSHTYEQYF.

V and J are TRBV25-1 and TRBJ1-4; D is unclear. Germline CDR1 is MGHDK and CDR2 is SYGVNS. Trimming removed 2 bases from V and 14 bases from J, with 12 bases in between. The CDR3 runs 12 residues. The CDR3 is CASSEEFTELFF. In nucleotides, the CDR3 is TGTGCCAGCAGTGAAGAGTTTACTGAGCTGTTTTTT.